The 2 T cell receptor beta chains reported below all come from one sample, sequenced in a study of T cells in Graves' hyperthyroidism and ophthalmopathy. Authors of the study amplified TCR beta CDR3 regions from RNA transcripts. Primed by the HTBI set, a first-round RT-PCR was run on the TCR CDR3. A single record per CDR3 protein comes from TCRdb applying MiXCR to the multiplex PCR reads. The sample lists more than 450,000 distinct CDR3 sequences, 20% occurring once. The source material was blood. These receptors were taken from a middle-aged man with Graves' ophthalmopathy.

The CDR3: CAISDWMGAQETQYF. The DNA of the CDR3 is TGTGCCATCAGTGATTGGATGGGGGCCCAAGAGACCCAGTACTTC. The chain recombines TRBV10-3 with TRBJ2-5; tentative D call: TRBD1 (6 bases). CDR3 size: 15 residues. Trimming removed 3 bases at V and 1 base at J, with 12 bases between. CDR1 is ENHRY and CDR2 is SYGVKD in the germline V gene.

This clonotype was seen at least ten times. V usage is TRBV2 and J usage is TRBJ2-6, with 8 bases that match TRBD1. With 7 bases clipped from V and 0 bases from J, the junction kept 8 bases outside the gene matches. The CDR3 sequence is 17 residues long. Germline-derived CDR1 and CDR2 are SNHLY and FYNNEI. The chain's CDR3 is CASKLGQGRSGANVLTF. The CDR3 nucleotides are TGTGCCAGCAAGCTAGGACAGGGCCGCTCTGGGGCCAACGTCCTGACTTTC.